This T cell receptor beta chain appears in the sequencing data of a study of T cell responses to AZD1222 COVID-19 vaccine. The study's findings and limits: At study baseline, merely a handful of AZD1222 recipients were seropositive. Once two AZD1222 doses were given, Spike-specific TCR breadth and depth went up. CD4 TCRs linked to vaccination spanned spike, dominating at 160-218 and 743-854. The study sampled repertoires only after the peak T cell response.

The V segment lost 5 bases and the J segment 6 bases; nucleotides outside the gene matches: 12. The CDR3 contains 16 residues. Germline V gene data show CDR1 as SGHTA and CDR2 as FQGTGA. Profiling relied on immunoSEQ multiplex PCR, and the TCRdb table lists in-frame clones only, not all of them. This table holds 70,000 to 75,000 clones, approximately 90% found once. This clone was detected once. The antigen remains unidentified. Sample: peripheral blood, taken 28 days after the second AZD1222 dose. The V gene is TRBV7-3, the J gene TRBJ2-1; 8 nucleotides line up with TRBD2. The clonotype comes from an adult who received the AZD1222 COVID-19 vaccine. The CDR3 region has the DNA TGTGCCAGCAGCCGTACGGGGTTAGCGGGACTCAATGAGCAGTTCTTC. This sequence encodes CASSRTGLAGLNEQFF.